A single sample is the source of the 23 T cell receptor beta chains below, sequenced in a study of T-cell memory formation after mild COVID-19. MiXCR was run by TCRdb on the 5' RACE reads, yielding one entry per CDR3 protein. The table lists approximately 260,000 distinct CDR3 sequences, around 17% of them singletons. Sequenced input: PBMCs or a T cell subset sorted from them (not recorded which). The receptors here all came from a man younger than 35 who had mild COVID-19 (a few samples of this study predate the infection). Cell type and time point are not known.

This clonotype occurred a few times. V gene TRBV9 combines with J gene TRBJ2-6; possible D gene TRBD2, 5 bases. This CDR3 region has 17 residues. Trimming stripped 4 bases from V and 0 bases from J, with 14 bases between. Germline V gene data show CDR1 as SGDLS and CDR2 as YYNGEE. DNA of the CDR3: TGTGCCAGCAGCTTAGGAGGCCTGAGCTCTGGGGCCAACGTCCTGACTTTC. This sequence encodes CASSLGGLSSGANVLTF.

This clonotype was counted only a few times. The genes are TRBV18 and TRBJ2-4, with a weak D call TRBD2 (5 bases). Trimming removed 3 bases at V and 5 bases at J, with 14 bases between. The germline V gene has CDR1 KGHSH and CDR2 LQKENI. The CDR3 contains 15 residues. CDR3 in DNA: TGTGCCAGCTCACCCCCCGGGGTTATTGAAAACATTCAGTACTTC. Translation: CASSPPGVIENIQYF.

This chain connects TRBV9 to TRBJ1-5, with TRBD1 matching 7 bases. Per the germline V gene, CDR1 is SGDLS and CDR2 is YYNGEE. The CDR3 covers 16 residues. With 0 bases clipped from V and 3 bases from J, the junction kept 6 bases outside the gene matches. CDR3 nucleotides: TGTGCCAGCAGCGTAGGCAGGACAGGCCTCAATCAGCCCCAGCATTTT. Encoded protein: CASSVGRTGLNQPQHF.

This clonotype was picked up a small number of times. The genes are TRBV5-1 and TRBJ2-7; TRBD1 aligns across 7 bases. Germline V gene data show CDR1 as SGHRS and CDR2 as YFSETQ. With V trimmed by 4 bases and J by 0 bases, 7 bases remained unmatched. The CDR3 is 15 residues long. The CDR3 protein is CASSPGTANSYEQYF. Here the CDR3 DNA reads TGCGCCAGCAGCCCCGGGACAGCGAACTCCTACGAGCAGTACTTC. The full variable domain, in which reference TRBV5-1 and TRBJ2-7 provide the parts outside the CDR3, is KAGVTQTPRYLIKTRGQQVTLSCSPISGHRSVSWYQQTPGQGLQFLFEYFSETQRNKGNFPGRFSGRQFSNSRSEMNVSTLELGDSALYLCASSPGTANSYEQYFGPGTRLTVT.

There are a few counts of this clonotype. J is TRBJ2-3 and V is TRBV20-1; D is tentatively TRBD1 or TRBD2 (6 bases each). Trimming cost V 5 bases and J 1 base, with 25 bases left between them. This CDR3 has 18 residues. Germline CDR1 is DFQATT and CDR2 is SNEGSKA (reference sequence). CDR3 coding DNA: TGCAGTGCTCAAACCCCTCGCGGGGACAACTTACGCACAGATACGCAGTATTTT. It translates to CSAQTPRGDNLRTDTQYF.

This clonotype was observed a few times. The chain is built from TRBV5-1 and TRBJ2-1, with 8 bases aligning to TRBD2. V shed 0 bases and J 6 bases; nucleotides not matched to a gene: 5. Germline-derived CDR1 and CDR2 are SGHRS and YFSETQ. This CDR3 contains 15 residues. In nucleotides, the CDR3 is TGCGCCAGCAGCTTGGACCTAGCGGGTTTCAATGAGCAGTTCTTC. It specifies CASSLDLAGFNEQFF.

The rearrangement links TRBV7-3 to TRBJ1-1, with TRBD1 matching over 7 bases. After removal of 5 bases from V and 3 bases from J, the junction contained 3 bases not matched to a gene. This CDR3 has 13 amino acids. The V gene's germline CDR1 is SGHTA and CDR2 FQGTGA. CDR3 coding DNA: TGTGCCAGCAGCGCCAGGGGGGACACTGAAGCTTTCTTT. Residues: CASSARGDTEAFF.

This clonotype showed up just a few times. The chain uses TRBV19 and TRBJ2-1, with 7 bases that match TRBD1. The CDR3 runs 14 residues. Unmatched junction bases numbered 9, after V lost 5 bases and J lost 8 bases. Germline V gene lookup returns CDR1 LNHDA and CDR2 SQIVND (reference sequence). The CDR3 nucleotides are TGTGCCAGTAGTCGGGCAGGGGGATGGGATGAGCAGTTCTTC. This codes for CASSRAGGWDEQFF.

This chain links TRBV5-1 with TRBJ2-2; TRBD1 matches at 9 bases. CDR1 is SGHRS and CDR2 is YFSETQ in the germline V gene. V trimming: 4 bases; J trimming: 6 bases; junction bases outside the gene matches: 7. CDR3 size: 15 residues. The CDR3 reads CASSHGTGLSGELFF. CDR3 nucleotide sequence: TGCGCCAGCAGCCACGGGACAGGGCTTTCCGGGGAGCTGTTTTTT.

There are a few counts of this clonotype. This CDR3 reads CASSLVYSGVIRVQYF. The CDR3 DNA reads TGTGCCAGCAGCTTAGTTTACAGCGGGGTAATTAGAGTGCAGTATTTT. The chain uses TRBV7-3 and TRBJ2-3, with TRBD2 matching 7 bases. Germline trimming cut 2 bases from V and 11 bases from J; bases unmatched to any gene: 16. The CDR3 runs 16 residues. Germline CDR1 reads SGHTA; CDR2 reads FQGTGA.

Points on this clonotype: An end of the junction does not agree with germline; a read error may underlie this. V usage is TRBV6-2 or TRBV6-3 and J usage is TRBJ2-3; 11 nucleotides match TRBD1. Germline CDR1 is MNHEY and CDR2 is SVGEGT. The CDR3 consists of 15 residues. The CDR3 DNA reads as TGTGCCATCAGTTACGGGACAGGGGGACTAAATACGCAGTATTTT. It codes for CAISYGTGGLNTQYF.

This clonotype was observed many times. This rearrangement joins TRBV7-9 to TRBJ2-1, with 7 bases identical to TRBD2. Germline V gene lookup returns CDR1 SEHNR and CDR2 FQNEAQ (reference sequence). V gave up 7 bases and J gave up 0 bases; unmatched junction bases: 9. This CDR3 contains 16 residues. The DNA for the CDR3 is TGTGCCAGCATCACACAGCGGGGAAGCTCCTACAATGAGCAGTTCTTC. It is translated as CASITQRGSSYNEQFF.

The chain employs TRBV9 and TRBJ2-2; 12 positions match TRBD2. Losses at the gene ends were 2 bases for V and 3 bases for J; bases not matched to a gene: 11. CDR3 length equals 19 residues. In germline, CDR1 is SGDLS, CDR2 YYNGEE. CDR3: CASSVTLLAGGWDTGELFF. The CDR3 bases are TGTGCCAGCAGCGTGACCCTACTAGCGGGGGGCTGGGACACCGGGGAGCTGTTTTTT.

This clonotype was seen at least ten times. The chain joins TRBV25-1 to TRBJ1-1; TRBD1 might be the D (5 bases). This CDR3 comprises 14 residues. V shed 2 bases and J shed 1 base, with 8 bases lying between them. Germline V gene data show CDR1 as MGHDK and CDR2 as SYGVNS. This CDR3 is CASSERGGNTEAFF. The CDR3 nucleotides are TGTGCCAGCAGTGAACGGGGGGGGAACACTGAAGCTTTCTTT.

This rearrangement joins TRBV18 to TRBJ2-3; D gene uncertain. This CDR3 comprises 13 residues. Germline V lookup: CDR1 KGHSH, CDR2 LQKENI. Trimming left V 0 bases short and J 4 bases short, with 5 bases between. CDR3 DNA sequence: TGTGCCAGCTCACCACCGATGGCAGATACGCAGTATTTT. As protein: CASSPPMADTQYF.

The chain recombines TRBV6-5 with TRBJ1-6, with no clear D. Germline lookup yields CDR1 MNHEY and CDR2 SVGAGI. V dropped 2 bases and J dropped 8 bases, with 10 bases sitting between them. CDR3 length equals 14 residues. The CDR3 region is CASSYAGRDSPLHF. The CDR3 DNA reads as TGTGCCAGCAGTTACGCCGGGCGGGATTCACCCCTCCACTTT.

This clonotype was seen repeatedly, ten times or more. V usage is TRBV2 and J usage is TRBJ2-7; TRBD1 matches 12 bases. Germline assignment: CDR1 SNHLY and CDR2 FYNNEI. The J segment lost 7 bases and the V segment lost 9 bases, leaving 7 bases of the junction unmatched. The CDR3 has 13 residues. As DNA, the CDR3 is TGTGCCAGTTCCGGGACAGGGGGCGGGGAGCAGTACTTC. This encodes CASSGTGGGEQYF.

This clonotype occurred a few times. The chain has TRBV20-1 and TRBJ2-4; possibly TRBD1 or TRBD2 for D (6 bases each). There are 15 residues in the CDR3. V dropped 0 bases and J dropped 6 bases, with 15 bases sitting between them. Per the germline V gene, CDR1 is DFQATT and CDR2 is SNEGSKA (reference sequence). The CDR3 coding sequence is TGCAGTGCTAGAGATCCGAGGGGGGCGGGAAACATTCAGTACTTC. This translates into CSARDPRGAGNIQYF.

J is TRBJ2-7 and V is TRBV5-1; TRBD2 is a possible D gene (5 bases). Germline V gene lookup returns CDR1 SGHRS and CDR2 YFSETQ. The CDR3 loop spans 14 amino acids. Trimming took off 0 bases at V and 6 bases at J, with 13 bases between the two ends. CDR3 nucleotide sequence: TGCGCCAGCAGCTTGGACGCGGCTAGCTCCGAGCAGTACGTC. Protein sequence: CASSLDAASSEQYV.

This clonotype has a count of ten or more. In nucleotides, the CDR3 is TGCGCCAGCAGCTTCAGTGCTAGCGGGGCGGAGACCCAGTACTTC. This codes for CASSFSASGAETQYF. The gene calls are TRBV5-1 and TRBJ2-5; 9 bases match TRBD2. Per germline, CDR1 SGHRS and CDR2 YFSETQ. This CDR3 is 15 amino acids long. The junction had 7 bases not matched to a gene; V was cut back by 2 bases and J by 5 bases.

A few counts support this clonotype. The chain combines TRBV7-9 with TRBJ1-5, with D possibly matching TRBD1 (6 bases). Germline lookup yields CDR1 SEHNR and CDR2 FQNEAQ (reference sequence). V lost 1 base and J lost 0, with 7 bases in between. This CDR3 has 15 amino acids. In nucleotides, the CDR3 is TGTGCCAGCAGCTTAGGGACAGCTAGCAATCAGCCCCAGCATTTT. The encoded protein is CASSLGTASNQPQHF.

The chain is built from TRBV20-1 and TRBJ2-3, with D possibly TRBD2 on 7 matching bases. The CDR3 is 16 residues long. The V end was cut by 1 base, the J end by 2 bases, with 16 bases between. Germline CDR1 is DFQATT and CDR2 is SNEGSKA (reference sequence). The CDR3 loop reads CSARVGGAGPTDTQYF. CDR3 sequence (DNA): TGCAGTGCTAGAGTTGGGGGGGCGGGACCCACAGATACGCAGTATTTT.

This clonotype came up a few times. The chain employs TRBV6-2 or TRBV6-3 and TRBJ1-5; D is ambiguous. Trimming took off 6 bases at V and 2 bases at J, with 14 bases between the two ends. The CDR3 is made up of 15 amino acids. Germline CDR1 MNHEY, CDR2 SVGEGT. CDR3 loop: CASRIGLGRNQPQHF. CDR3 sequence (DNA): TGTGCCAGCAGGATCGGACTCGGTCGCAATCAGCCCCAGCATTTT.